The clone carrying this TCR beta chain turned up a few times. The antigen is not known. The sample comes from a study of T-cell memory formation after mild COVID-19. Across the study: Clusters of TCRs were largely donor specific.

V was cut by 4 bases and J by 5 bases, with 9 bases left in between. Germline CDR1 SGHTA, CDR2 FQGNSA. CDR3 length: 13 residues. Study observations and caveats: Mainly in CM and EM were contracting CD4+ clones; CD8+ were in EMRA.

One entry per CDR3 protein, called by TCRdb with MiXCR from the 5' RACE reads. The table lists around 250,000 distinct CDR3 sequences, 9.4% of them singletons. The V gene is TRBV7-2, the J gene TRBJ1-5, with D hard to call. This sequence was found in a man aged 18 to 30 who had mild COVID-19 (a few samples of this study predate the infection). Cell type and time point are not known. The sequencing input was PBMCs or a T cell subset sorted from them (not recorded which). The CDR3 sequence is CASSSRGDQPQHF. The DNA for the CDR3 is TGTGCCAGCAGCTCCCGCGGGGATCAGCCCCAGCATTTT.